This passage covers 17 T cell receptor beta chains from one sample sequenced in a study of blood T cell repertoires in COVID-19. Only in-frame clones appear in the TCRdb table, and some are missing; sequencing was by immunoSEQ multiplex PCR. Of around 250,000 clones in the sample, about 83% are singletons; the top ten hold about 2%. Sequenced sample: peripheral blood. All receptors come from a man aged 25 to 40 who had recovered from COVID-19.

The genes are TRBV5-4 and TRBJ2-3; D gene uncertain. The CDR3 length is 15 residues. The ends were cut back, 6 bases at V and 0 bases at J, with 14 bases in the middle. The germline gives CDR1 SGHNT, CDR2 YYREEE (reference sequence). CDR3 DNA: TGTGCCAGCACCCCTACCCTGAGCAGCACAGATACGCAGTATTTT. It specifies CASTPTLSSTDTQYF. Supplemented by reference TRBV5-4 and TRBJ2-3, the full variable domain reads ETGVTQSPTHLIKTRGQQVTLRCSSQSGHNTVSWYQQALGQGPQFIFQYYREEENGRGNFPPRFSGLQFPNYSSELNVNALELDDSALYLCASTPTLSSTDTQYFGPGTRLTVL.

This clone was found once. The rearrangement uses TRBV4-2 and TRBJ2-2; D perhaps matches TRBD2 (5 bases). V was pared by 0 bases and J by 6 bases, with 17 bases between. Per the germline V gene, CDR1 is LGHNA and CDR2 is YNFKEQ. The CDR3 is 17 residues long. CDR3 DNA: TGTGCCAGCAGCCAAGATGTGGGAGACCCTTCCCCCGGGGAGCTGTTTTTT. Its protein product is CASSQDVGDPSPGELFF.

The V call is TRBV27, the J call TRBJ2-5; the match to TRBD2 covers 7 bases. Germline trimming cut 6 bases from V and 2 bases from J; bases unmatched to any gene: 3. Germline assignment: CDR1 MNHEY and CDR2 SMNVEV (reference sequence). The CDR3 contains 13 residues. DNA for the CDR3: TGTGCCAGCAGGGGCGGGGGACAAGAGACCCAGTACTTC. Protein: CASRGGGQETQYF.

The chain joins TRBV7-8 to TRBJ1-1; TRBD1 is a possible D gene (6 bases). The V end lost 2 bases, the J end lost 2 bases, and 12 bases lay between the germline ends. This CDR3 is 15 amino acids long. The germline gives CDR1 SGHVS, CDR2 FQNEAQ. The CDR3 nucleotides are TGTGCCAGCAGCTTACCTGACAGGCGAAACACTGAAGCTTTCTTT. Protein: CASSLPDRRNTEAFF.

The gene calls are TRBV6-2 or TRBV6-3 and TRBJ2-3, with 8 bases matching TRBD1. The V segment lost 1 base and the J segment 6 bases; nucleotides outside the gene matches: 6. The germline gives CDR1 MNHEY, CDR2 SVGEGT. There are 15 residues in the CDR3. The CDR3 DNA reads TGTGCCAGCAGTTACTGGCAGGGGGCATCGGATACGCAGTATTTT. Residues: CASSYWQGASDTQYF.

CDR3 nucleotides: TGTGCCAGCAGCCCTGGACTAGCGGGGGGGCTGGAGACCCAGTACTTC. Translation gives CASSPGLAGGLETQYF. The gene calls are TRBV5-4 and TRBJ2-5, with 15 bases identical to TRBD2. Looked up from germline, CDR1 is SGHNT and CDR2 is YYREEE (reference sequence). This CDR3 spans 16 amino acids. V shed 4 bases, J shed 5 bases, and the junction held 6 bases outside the gene matches.

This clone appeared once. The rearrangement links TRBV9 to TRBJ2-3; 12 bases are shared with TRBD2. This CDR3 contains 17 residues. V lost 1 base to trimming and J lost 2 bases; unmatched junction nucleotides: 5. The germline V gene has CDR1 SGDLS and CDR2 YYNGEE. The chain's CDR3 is CASSVPTSGGPTDTQYF. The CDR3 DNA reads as TGTGCCAGCAGCGTACCGACTAGCGGGGGCCCCACAGATACGCAGTATTTT.

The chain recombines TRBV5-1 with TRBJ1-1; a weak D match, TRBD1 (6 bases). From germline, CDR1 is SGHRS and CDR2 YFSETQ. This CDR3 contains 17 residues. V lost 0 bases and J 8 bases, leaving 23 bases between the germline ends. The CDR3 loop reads CASSLAPSGAGLAEAFF. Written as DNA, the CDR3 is TGCGCCAGCAGCTTGGCCCCGTCAGGGGCGGGTCTGGCGGAAGCTTTCTTT. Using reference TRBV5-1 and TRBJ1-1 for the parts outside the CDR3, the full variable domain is KAGVTQTPRYLIKTRGQQVTLSCSPISGHRSVSWYQQTPGQGLQFLFEYFSETQRNKGNFPGRFSGRQFSNSRSEMNVSTLELGDSALYLCASSLAPSGAGLAEAFFGQGTRLTVV.

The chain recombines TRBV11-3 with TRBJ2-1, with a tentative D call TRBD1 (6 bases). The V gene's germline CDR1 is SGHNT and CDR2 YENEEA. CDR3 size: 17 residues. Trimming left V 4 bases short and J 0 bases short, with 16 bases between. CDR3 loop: CASSSPSKGVSYNEQFF. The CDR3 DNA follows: TGTGCCAGCAGCTCCCCGTCCAAGGGGGTCTCCTACAATGAGCAGTTCTTC.

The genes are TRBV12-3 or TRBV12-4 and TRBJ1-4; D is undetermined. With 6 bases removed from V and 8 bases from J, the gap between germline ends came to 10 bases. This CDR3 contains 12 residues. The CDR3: CASSSNTEKLFF. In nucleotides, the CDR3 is TGTGCCAGCAGCTCAAACACCGAAAAACTGTTTTTT.

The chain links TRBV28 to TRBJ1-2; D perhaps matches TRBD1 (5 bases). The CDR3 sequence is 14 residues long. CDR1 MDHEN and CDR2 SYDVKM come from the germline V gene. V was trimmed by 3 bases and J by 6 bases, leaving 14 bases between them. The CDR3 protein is CASSFSGTLDGYTF. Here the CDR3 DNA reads TGTGCCAGCAGTTTCTCAGGGACTCTAGATGGCTACACCTTC.

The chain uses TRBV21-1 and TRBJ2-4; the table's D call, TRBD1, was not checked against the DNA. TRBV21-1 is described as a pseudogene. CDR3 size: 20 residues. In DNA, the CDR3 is TGTGCCAGCAGCAAACCGAAGGAGACAGGGATTAGGAGGGGCAAAAACATTCAGTACTTC. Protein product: CASSKPKETGIRRGKNIQYF.

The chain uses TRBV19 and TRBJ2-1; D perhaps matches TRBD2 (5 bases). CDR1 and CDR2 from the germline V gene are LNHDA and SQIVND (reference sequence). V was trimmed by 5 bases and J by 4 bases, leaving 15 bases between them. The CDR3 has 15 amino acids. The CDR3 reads CASSPWTGTYNEQFF. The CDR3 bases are TGTGCCAGTAGTCCTTGGACTGGAACTTACAATGAGCAGTTCTTC. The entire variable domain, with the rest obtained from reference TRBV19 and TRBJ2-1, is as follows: DGGITQSPKYLFRKEGQNVTLSCEQNLNHDAMYWYRQDPGQGLRLIYYSQIVNDFQKGDIAEGYSVSREKKESFPLTVTSAQKNPTAFYLCASSPWTGTYNEQFFGPGTRLTVL.

In nucleotides, the CDR3 is TGTGCCAGCAGACGACCCGGGACAGGCGATGGCTACACCTTC. It yields the protein CASRRPGTGDGYTF. This rearrangement joins TRBV5-5 to TRBJ1-2, with 8 positions matching TRBD1. The CDR3 consists of 14 residues. Germline V lookup: CDR1 SGHKS, CDR2 YYEKEE (reference sequence). With V trimmed by 5 bases and J by 6 bases, 9 bases remained unmatched.

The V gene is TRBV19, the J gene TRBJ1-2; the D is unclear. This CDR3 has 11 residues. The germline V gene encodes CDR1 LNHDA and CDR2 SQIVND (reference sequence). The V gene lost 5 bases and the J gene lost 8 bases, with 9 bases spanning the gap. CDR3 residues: CASSVYSGYTF. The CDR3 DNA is TGTGCCAGTAGTGTTTATTCCGGCTACACCTTC.

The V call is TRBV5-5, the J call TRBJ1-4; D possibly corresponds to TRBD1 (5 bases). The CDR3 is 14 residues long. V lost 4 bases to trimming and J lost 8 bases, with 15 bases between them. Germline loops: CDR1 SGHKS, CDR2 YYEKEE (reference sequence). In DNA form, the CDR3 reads TGTGCCAGCAGCCTGAATTCCTACAGGGAAAAACTGTTTTTT. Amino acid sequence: CASSLNSYREKLFF.

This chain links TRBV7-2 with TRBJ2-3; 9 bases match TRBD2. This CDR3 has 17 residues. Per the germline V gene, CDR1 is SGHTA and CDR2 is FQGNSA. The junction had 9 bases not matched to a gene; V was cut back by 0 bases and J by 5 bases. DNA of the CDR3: TGTGCCAGCAGCTTAGCGTGGGGCCTAGCGGGGAAAGATACGCAGTATTTT. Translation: CASSLAWGLAGKDTQYF.